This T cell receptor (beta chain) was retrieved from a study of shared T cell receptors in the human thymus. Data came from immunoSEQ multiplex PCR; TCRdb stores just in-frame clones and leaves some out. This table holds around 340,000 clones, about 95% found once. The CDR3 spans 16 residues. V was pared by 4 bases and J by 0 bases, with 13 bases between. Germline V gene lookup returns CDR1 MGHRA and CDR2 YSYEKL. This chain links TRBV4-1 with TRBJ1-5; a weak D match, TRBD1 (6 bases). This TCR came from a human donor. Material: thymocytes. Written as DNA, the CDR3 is TGCGCCAGCAGCCCGCGACAGGTTGCTAGCAATCAGCCCCAGCATTTT. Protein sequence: CASSPRQVASNQPQHF.